The source of this TCR beta chain is a study of blood T cells in healthy people across ages. This CDR3 has 12 amino acids. CDR1 is DFQATT, CDR2 SNEGSKA, per germline (reference sequence). Trimming pared 3 bases from V and 4 bases from J, leaving 10 bases between. Primed by a sample-barcoded 5' primer and a J-beta primer mix, a second PCR proceeded for about 6 to 11 cycles. TCRdb reprocessed the 5' RACE reads via MiXCR and lists one record per CDR3 protein. In the table there are more than 700,000 distinct CDR3 sequences, roughly 50% of which are singletons. The gene calls are TRBV20-1 and TRBJ2-7, with no clear D. Sequenced: blood. This TCR was recovered from an elderly man in good health. The CDR3 loop is CSASPDRYEQYF. The DNA of the CDR3 is TGCAGTGCTAGTCCCGATCGTTACGAGCAGTACTTC.